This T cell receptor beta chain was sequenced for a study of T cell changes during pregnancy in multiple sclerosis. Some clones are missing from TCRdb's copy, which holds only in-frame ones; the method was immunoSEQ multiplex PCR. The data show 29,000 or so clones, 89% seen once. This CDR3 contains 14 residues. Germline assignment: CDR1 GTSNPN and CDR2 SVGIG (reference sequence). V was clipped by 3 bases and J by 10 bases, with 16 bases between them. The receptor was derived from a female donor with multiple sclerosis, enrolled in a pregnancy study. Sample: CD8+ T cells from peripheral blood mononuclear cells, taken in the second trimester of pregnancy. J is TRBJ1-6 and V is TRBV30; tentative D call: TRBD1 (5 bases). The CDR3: CAWSPSGSGSPLHF. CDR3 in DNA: TGTGCCTGGAGCCCCTCAGGGTCTGGGTCACCCCTCCACTTT.